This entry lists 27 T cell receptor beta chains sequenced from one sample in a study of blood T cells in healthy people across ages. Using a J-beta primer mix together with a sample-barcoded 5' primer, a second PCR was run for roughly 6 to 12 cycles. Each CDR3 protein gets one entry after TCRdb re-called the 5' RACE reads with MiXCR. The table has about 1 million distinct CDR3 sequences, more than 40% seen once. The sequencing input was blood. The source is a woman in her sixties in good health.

CDR3 loop: CASRGQGLPNEKLFF. The DNA of the CDR3 is TGTGCCAGCCGCGGACAGGGCTTACCTAATGAAAAACTGTTTTTT. This rearrangement joins TRBV12-3 or TRBV12-4 to TRBJ1-4, with TRBD1 identical over 8 bases. This CDR3 spans 15 amino acids. V shed 8 bases and J 3 bases; nucleotides not matched to a gene: 8.

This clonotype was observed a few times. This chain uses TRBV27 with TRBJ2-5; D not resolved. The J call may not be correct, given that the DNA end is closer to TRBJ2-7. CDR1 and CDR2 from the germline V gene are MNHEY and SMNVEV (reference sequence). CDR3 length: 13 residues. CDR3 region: CASSFSRLVEQYF. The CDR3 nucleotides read TGTGCCAGCAGTTTTAGTAGGTTGGTCGAGCAGTACTTC.

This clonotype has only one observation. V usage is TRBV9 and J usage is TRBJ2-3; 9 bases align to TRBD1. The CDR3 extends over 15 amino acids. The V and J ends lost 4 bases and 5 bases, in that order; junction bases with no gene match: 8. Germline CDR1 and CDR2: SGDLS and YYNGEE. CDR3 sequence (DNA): TGTGCCAGCAGCCGAGGACAGGGGATGGAAGATACGCAGTATTTT. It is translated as CASSRGQGMEDTQYF.

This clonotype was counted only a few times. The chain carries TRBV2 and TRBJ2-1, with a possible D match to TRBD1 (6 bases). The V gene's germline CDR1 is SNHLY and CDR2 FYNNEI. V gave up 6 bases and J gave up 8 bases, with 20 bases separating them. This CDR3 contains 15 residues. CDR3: CASRITLDRLYEQFF. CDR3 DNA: TGTGCCAGCAGAATTACGTTAGACAGGTTATATGAGCAGTTCTTC.

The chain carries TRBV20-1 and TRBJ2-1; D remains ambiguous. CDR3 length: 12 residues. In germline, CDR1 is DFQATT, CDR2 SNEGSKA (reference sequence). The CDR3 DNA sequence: TGCAGAGCAGACCAATCCTACAATGAGCAGTTCTTC. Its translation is CRADQSYNEQFF.

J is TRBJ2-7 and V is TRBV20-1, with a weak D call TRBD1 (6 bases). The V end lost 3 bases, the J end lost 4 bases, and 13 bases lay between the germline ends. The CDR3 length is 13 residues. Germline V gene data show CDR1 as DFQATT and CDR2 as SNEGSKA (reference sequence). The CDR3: CSARDRLGYEQYF. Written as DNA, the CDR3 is TGCAGTGCTAGGGACAGACTGGGATACGAGCAGTACTTC.

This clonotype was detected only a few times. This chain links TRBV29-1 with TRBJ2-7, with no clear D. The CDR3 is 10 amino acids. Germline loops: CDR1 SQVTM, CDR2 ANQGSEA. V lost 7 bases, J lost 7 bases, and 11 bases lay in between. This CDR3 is CSGIIREQYF. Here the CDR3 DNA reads TGCAGCGGGATTATCAGGGAGCAGTACTTC.

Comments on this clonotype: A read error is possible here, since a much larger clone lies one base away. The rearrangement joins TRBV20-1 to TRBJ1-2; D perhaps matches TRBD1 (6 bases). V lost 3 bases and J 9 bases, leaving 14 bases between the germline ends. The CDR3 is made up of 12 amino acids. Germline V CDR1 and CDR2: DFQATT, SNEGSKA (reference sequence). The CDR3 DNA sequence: TGCAGTGCTAGTACAGGGCCTTATAGCTACACCTTC. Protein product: CSASTGPYSYTF.

This chain's CDR3 is CASSPSGDPENEQFF. CDR3 DNA sequence: TGTGCCAGCAGCCCCTCAGGGGACCCAGAGAATGAGCAGTTCTTC. The chain uses TRBV9 and TRBJ2-1; D might be TRBD1 (6 bases). The CDR3 has 15 amino acids. The ends were cut back, 4 bases at V and 7 bases at J, with 18 bases in the middle. Germline V lookup: CDR1 SGDLS, CDR2 YYNGEE.

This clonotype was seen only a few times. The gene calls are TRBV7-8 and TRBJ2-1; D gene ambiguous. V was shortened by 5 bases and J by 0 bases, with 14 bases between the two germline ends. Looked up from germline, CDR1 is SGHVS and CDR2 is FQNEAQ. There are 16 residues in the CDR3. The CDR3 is CASSVSSGSSYNEQFF. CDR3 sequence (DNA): TGTGCCAGCAGCGTTTCTTCGGGCTCCTCCTACAATGAGCAGTTCTTC.

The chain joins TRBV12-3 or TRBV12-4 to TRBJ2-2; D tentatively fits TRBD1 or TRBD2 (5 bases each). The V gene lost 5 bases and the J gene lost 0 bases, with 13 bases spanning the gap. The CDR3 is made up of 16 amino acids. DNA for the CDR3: TGTGCCAGCAGTGCTCCGGGACGGTCGAACACCGGGGAGCTGTTTTTT. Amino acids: CASSAPGRSNTGELFF.

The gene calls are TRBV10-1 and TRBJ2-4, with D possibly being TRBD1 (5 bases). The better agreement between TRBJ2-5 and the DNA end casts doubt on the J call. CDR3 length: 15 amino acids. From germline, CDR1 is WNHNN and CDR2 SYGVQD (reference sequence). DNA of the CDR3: TGCGCCAGCAGTGAGTCAGGGGCTGCAGGAGAGACCCAGTACTTC. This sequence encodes CASSESGAAGETQYF.

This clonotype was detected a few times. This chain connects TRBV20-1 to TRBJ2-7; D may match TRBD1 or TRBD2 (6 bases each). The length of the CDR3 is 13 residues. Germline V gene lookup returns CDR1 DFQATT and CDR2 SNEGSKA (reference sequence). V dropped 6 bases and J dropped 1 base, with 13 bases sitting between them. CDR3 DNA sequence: TGCAGTGCCGGGGGCCCGAGGTCCTACGAGCAGTACTTC. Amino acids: CSAGGPRSYEQYF.

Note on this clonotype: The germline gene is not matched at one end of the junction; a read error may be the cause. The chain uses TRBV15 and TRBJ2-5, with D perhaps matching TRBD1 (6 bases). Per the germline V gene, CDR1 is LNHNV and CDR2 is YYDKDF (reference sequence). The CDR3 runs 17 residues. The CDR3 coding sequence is TGTACCACCAACGACCAGACAGGCCGGCGGTCAAAAGAGACCCAGTACTTC. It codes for CTTNDQTGRRSKETQYF. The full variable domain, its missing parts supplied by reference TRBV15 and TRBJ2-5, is DAMVIQNPRYQVTQFGKPVTLSCSQTLNHNVMYWYQQKSSQAPKLLFHYYDKDFNNEADTPDNFQSRRPNTSFCFLDIRSPGLGDTAMYLCTTNDQTGRRSKETQYFGPGTRLLVL.

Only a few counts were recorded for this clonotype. CDR3: CATSDSRGPGKPQHF. The CDR3 coding sequence is TGTGCCACCAGTGATTCGCGGGGGCCTGGGAAGCCCCAGCATTTT. The chain joins TRBV24-1 to TRBJ1-5; TRBD1 might be the D (6 bases). CDR3 size: 15 residues. CDR1 and CDR2 from the germline V gene are KGHDR and SFDVKD. V was pared by 2 bases and J by 8 bases, with 15 bases between.

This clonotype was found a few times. The CDR3 coding sequence is TGTGCCATCAGCGAAACCCCGACAGGGGTCAACGAGCAGTACTTC. Amino acids: CAISETPTGVNEQYF. The chain joins TRBV10-3 to TRBJ2-7, with 8 positions matching TRBD1. CDR1 ENHRY and CDR2 SYGVKD come from the germline V gene. The CDR3 has 15 amino acids. Trimming removed 6 bases from V and 5 bases from J; junction bases left unmatched: 12.

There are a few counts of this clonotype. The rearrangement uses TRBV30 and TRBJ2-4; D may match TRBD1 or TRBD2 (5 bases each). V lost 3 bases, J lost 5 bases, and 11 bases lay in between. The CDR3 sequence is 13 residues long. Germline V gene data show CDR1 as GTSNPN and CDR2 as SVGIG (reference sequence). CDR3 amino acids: CAWSPGTENIQYF. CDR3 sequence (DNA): TGTGCCTGGAGCCCTGGGACGGAAAACATTCAGTACTTC.

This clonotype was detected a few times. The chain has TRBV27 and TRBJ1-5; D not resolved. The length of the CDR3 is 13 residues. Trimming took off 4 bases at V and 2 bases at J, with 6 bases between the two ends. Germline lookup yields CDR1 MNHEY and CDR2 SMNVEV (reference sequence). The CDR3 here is CASSSGGNQPQHF. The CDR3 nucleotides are TGTGCCAGCAGTTCTGGGGGCAATCAGCCCCAGCATTTT.

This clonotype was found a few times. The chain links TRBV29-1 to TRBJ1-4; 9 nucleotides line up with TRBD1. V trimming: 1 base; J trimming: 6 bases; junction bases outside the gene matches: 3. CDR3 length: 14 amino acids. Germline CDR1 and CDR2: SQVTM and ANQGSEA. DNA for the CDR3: TGCAGCGTTGAAGGGACAGGGGAGGATGAAAAACTGTTTTTT. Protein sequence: CSVEGTGEDEKLFF.

The DNA of the CDR3 is TGTGCCAGCAGTTTAGGGACGCCCCCTTCACCCCTCCACTTT. Amino acid sequence: CASSLGTPPSPLHF. The chain joins TRBV12-3 or TRBV12-4 to TRBJ1-6; no definite D call. CDR3 length: 14 amino acids. Trimming cost V 1 base and J 9 bases, with 10 bases left between them.

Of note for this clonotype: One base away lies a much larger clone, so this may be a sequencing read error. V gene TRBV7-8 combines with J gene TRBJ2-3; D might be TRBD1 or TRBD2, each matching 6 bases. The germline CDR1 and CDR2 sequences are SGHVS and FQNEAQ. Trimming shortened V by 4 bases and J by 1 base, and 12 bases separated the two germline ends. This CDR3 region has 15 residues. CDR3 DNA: TGTGCCAGCAGCTCAGGGGCTAGCGGCACAGATACGCAGTATTTT. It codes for CASSSGASGTDTQYF. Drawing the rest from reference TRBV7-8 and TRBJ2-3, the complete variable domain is GAGVSQSPRYKVAKRGQDVALRCDPISGHVSLFWYQQALGQGPEFLTYFQNEAQLDKSGLPSDRFFAERPEGSVSTLKIQRTQQEDSAVYLCASSSGASGTDTQYFGPGTRLTVL.

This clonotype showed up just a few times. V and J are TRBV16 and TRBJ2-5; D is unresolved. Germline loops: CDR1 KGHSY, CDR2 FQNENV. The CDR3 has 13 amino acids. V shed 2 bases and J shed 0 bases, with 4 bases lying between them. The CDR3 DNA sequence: TGTGCCAGCAGCCAAGAGTACCAAGAGACCCAGTACTTC. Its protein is CASSQEYQETQYF.

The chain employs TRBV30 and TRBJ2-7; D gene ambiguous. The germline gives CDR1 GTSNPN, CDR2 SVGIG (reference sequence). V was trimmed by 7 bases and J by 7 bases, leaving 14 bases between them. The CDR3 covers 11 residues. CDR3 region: CASNTIEEQYF. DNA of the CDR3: TGTGCCTCCAACACGATTGAAGAGCAGTACTTC.

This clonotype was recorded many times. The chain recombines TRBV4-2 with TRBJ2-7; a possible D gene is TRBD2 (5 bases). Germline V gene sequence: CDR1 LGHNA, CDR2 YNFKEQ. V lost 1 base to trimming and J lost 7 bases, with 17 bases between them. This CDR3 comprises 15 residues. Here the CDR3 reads CASSQAFPRREEQYF. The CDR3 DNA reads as TGTGCCAGCAGCCAAGCTTTTCCACGAAGGGAGGAGCAGTACTTC.

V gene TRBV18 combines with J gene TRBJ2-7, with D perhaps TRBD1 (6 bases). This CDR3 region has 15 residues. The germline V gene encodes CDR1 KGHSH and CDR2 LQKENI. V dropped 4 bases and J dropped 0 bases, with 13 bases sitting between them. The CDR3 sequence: CASSHRGGLSYEQYF. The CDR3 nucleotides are TGTGCCAGCTCACACCGTGGGGGCCTCTCCTACGAGCAGTACTTC.

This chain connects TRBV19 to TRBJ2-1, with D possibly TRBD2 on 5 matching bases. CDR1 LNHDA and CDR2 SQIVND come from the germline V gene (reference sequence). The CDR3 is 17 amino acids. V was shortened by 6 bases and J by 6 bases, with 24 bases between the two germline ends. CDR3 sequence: CASRKVTTRGSANEQFF. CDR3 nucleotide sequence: TGTGCCAGTAGGAAGGTAACAACGCGTGGTAGCGCCAATGAGCAGTTCTTC.

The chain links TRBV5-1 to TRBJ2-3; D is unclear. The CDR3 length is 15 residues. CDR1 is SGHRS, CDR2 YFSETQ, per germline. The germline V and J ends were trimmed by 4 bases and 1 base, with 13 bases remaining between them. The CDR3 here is CASSPVDPGTDTQYF. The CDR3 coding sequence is TGCGCCAGCAGCCCGGTGGACCCCGGCACAGATACGCAGTATTTT. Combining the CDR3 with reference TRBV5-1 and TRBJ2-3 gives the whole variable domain KAGVTQTPRYLIKTRGQQVTLSCSPISGHRSVSWYQQTPGQGLQFLFEYFSETQRNKGNFPGRFSGRQFSNSRSEMNVSTLELGDSALYLCASSPVDPGTDTQYFGPGTRLTVL.